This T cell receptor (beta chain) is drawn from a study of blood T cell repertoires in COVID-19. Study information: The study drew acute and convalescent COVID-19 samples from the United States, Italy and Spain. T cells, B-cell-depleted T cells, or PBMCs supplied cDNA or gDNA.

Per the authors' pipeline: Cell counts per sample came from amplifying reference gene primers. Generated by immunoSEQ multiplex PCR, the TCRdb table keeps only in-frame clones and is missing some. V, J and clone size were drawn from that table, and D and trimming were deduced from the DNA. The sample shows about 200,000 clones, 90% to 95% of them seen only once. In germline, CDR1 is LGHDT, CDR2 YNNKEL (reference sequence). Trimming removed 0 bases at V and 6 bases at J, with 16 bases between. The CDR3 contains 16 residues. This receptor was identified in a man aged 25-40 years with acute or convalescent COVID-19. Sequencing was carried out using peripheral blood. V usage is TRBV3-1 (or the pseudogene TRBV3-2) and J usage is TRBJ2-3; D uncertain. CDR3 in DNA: TGTGCCAGCAGCCAAGATATGGCAGGCAATGCTGATACGCAGTATTTT. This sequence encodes CASSQDMAGNADTQYF.